These 13 T cell receptor beta chains were sequenced from one sample in a study of blood T cell repertoires in COVID-19. Sequencing was performed with immunoSEQ multiplex PCR; in TCRdb, only in-frame clones are kept and a portion is missing. The table includes 150,000 to 180,000 clones, 78% detected once. Sequenced material: peripheral blood. The receptors originated from an elderly man with acute or convalescent COVID-19.

CDR3 in amino acids: CASSQGNSQETQYF. Here the CDR3 DNA reads TGCGCCAGCAGCCAAGGCAACAGCCAAGAGACCCAGTACTTC. The chain joins TRBV4-1 to TRBJ2-5; no reliable D call. With 1 base removed from V and 1 base from J, the gap between germline ends came to 7 bases. Germline values: CDR1 MGHRA, CDR2 YSYEKL. The CDR3 runs to 14 residues.

The chain joins TRBV5-5 to TRBJ1-5, with D possibly matching TRBD1 (5 bases). V shed 0 bases and J shed 2 bases, with 12 bases lying between them. The germline V gene has CDR1 SGHKS and CDR2 YYEKEE (reference sequence). This CDR3 has 16 residues. This CDR3 is CASSLAPGPGNQPQHF. The CDR3 region has the DNA TGTGCCAGCAGCTTGGCCCCAGGGCCTGGCAATCAGCCCCAGCATTTT.

The V gene is TRBV11-3, the J gene TRBJ2-2; D perhaps matches TRBD1 (5 bases). V was trimmed by 7 bases and J by 1 base, leaving 16 bases between them. The CDR3 is made up of 16 amino acids. Germline V gene sequence: CDR1 SGHNT, CDR2 YENEEA. CDR3 residues: CASKGIRAQNTGELFF. CDR3 DNA: TGTGCCAGCAAGGGGATCAGGGCCCAGAACACCGGGGAGCTGTTTTTT.

This chain links TRBV6-5 with TRBJ1-1; D uncertain. Trimming removed 6 bases at V and 10 bases at J, with 21 bases between. The CDR3 runs 14 residues. From germline, CDR1 is MNHEY and CDR2 SVGAGI. The CDR3 protein is CASSDPGRGSGAFF. For the CDR3, the DNA is TGTGCCAGCAGCGACCCCGGACGGGGTTCAGGAGCTTTCTTT.

The chain has TRBV7-8 and TRBJ2-2; 11 bases are shared with TRBD1. With V trimmed by 1 base and J by 4 bases, 5 bases remained unmatched. The CDR3 runs 17 residues. The germline CDR1 and CDR2 sequences are SGHVS and FQNEAQ. DNA for the CDR3: TGTGCCAGCAGCTTAGTGGCCGGGACAGGGGGCACCGGGGAGCTGTTTTTT. It yields the protein CASSLVAGTGGTGELFF. The full variable domain, in which reference TRBV7-8 and TRBJ2-2 provide the parts outside the CDR3, is GAGVSQSPRYKVAKRGQDVALRCDPISGHVSLFWYQQALGQGPEFLTYFQNEAQLDKSGLPSDRFFAERPEGSVSTLKIQRTQQEDSAVYLCASSLVAGTGGTGELFFGEGSRLTVL.

This sequence joins TRBV9 and TRBJ2-7; D uncertain. The CDR3 is made up of 14 amino acids. V was clipped by 3 bases and J by 0 bases, with 10 bases between them. CDR1 is SGDLS and CDR2 is YYNGEE in the germline V gene. This CDR3 is CASSARQSSYEQYF. CDR3 DNA: TGTGCCAGCAGCGCAAGACAAAGCTCCTACGAGCAGTACTTC.

This rearrangement joins TRBV5-1 to TRBJ2-1; 7 positions agree with TRBD2. This CDR3 comprises 14 residues. CDR1 is SGHRS, CDR2 YFSETQ, per germline. The trim removed 4 bases at V and 5 bases at J, leaving 6 bases unmatched. Written as DNA, the CDR3 is TGCGCCAGCAGCCCCGGGACTACCAACAATGAGCAGTTCTTC. Translated, it gives CASSPGTTNNEQFF.

This clone was seen once. The V gene is TRBV5-1, the J gene TRBJ1-5; 8 positions match TRBD1. V was clipped by 5 bases and J by 3 bases; unmatched bases: 7. Germline loops: CDR1 SGHRS, CDR2 YFSETQ. There are 15 residues in the CDR3. In nucleotides, the CDR3 is TGCGCCAGCAGTGAGACAGGGGATTTCAATCAGCCCCAGCATTTT. Translated: CASSETGDFNQPQHF.

This chain uses TRBV29-1 with TRBJ1-2, with D unresolved. Germline CDR1 SQVTM, CDR2 ANQGSEA. This CDR3 is 14 amino acids long. Trimming cost V 0 bases and J 0 bases, with 8 bases left between them. CDR3 DNA: TGCAGCGTTGAAGATGATGACTCTAACTATGGCTACACCTTC. It yields the protein CSVEDDDSNYGYTF. Combining the CDR3 with reference TRBV29-1 and TRBJ1-2 gives the whole variable domain SAVISQKPSRDICQRGTSLTIQCQVDSQVTMMFWYRQQPGQSLTLIATANQGSEATYESGFVIDKFPISRPNLTFSTLTVSNMSPEDSSIYLCSVEDDDSNYGYTFGSGTRLTVV.

The J gene is TRBJ2-6, the V gene TRBV4-3, with a tentative D call TRBD1 (6 bases). CDR1 LGHNA and CDR2 YSLEER come from the germline V gene. The CDR3 has 21 residues. Trimming removed 3 bases at V and 0 bases at J, with 24 bases between. The CDR3 DNA sequence: TGCGCCAGCAGCCAGCTTACCCCTGGACAGTTGGGTGGCTCTGGGGCCAACGTCCTGACTTTC. Translating gives CASSQLTPGQLGGSGANVLTF.

This clone was seen once. CDR3 sequence reads: CASSMTGFNEQYF. The CDR3 DNA sequence: TGTGCCAGCAGTATGACAGGGTTCAACGAGCAGTACTTC. V gene TRBV6-2 or TRBV6-3 combines with J gene TRBJ2-7; 7 nucleotides line up with TRBD1. V shed 5 bases, J shed 5 bases, and the junction held 6 bases outside the gene matches. Germline V gene sequence: CDR1 MNHEY, CDR2 SVGEGT. This CDR3 spans 13 amino acids.

The chain links TRBV11-2 to TRBJ2-5, with TRBD2 identical over 8 bases. V trimming: 5 bases; J trimming: 4 bases; junction bases outside the gene matches: 3. Germline V CDR1 and CDR2: SGHAT, FQNNGV. The CDR3 loop spans 13 amino acids. DNA for the CDR3: TGTGCCAGCAGCAGCGGGGGTGGAGAGACCCAGTACTTC. It codes for CASSSGGGETQYF. Drawing the rest from reference TRBV11-2 and TRBJ2-5, the complete variable domain is EAGVAQSPRYKIIEKRQSVAFWCNPISGHATLYWYQQILGQGPKLLIQFQNNGVVDDSQLPKDRFSAERLKGVDSTLKIQPAKLEDSAVYLCASSSGGGETQYFGPGTRLLVL.

The chain carries TRBV4-3 and TRBJ2-5; a possible D gene is TRBD2 (7 bases). This CDR3 contains 14 residues. V was cut by 5 bases and J by 5 bases, with 15 bases left in between. Germline V gene sequence: CDR1 LGHNA, CDR2 YSLEER. The CDR3 here is CASSTGGRGETQYF. In DNA form, the CDR3 reads TGCGCCAGCAGCACGGGGGGCCGGGGGGAGACCCAGTACTTC.